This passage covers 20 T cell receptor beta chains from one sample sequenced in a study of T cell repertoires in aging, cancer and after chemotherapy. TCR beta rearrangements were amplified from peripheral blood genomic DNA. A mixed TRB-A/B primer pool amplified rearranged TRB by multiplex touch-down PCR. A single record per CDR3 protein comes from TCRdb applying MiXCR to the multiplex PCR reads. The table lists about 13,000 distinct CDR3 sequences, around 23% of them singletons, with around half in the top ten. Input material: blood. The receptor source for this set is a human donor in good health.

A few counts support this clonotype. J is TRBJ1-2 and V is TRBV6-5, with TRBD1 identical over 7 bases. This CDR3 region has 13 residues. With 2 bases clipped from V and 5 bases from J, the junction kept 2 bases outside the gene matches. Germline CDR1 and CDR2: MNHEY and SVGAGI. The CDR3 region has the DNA TGTGCCAGCAGTTACGGGACAGATTATGGCTACACCTTC. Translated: CASSYGTDYGYTF.

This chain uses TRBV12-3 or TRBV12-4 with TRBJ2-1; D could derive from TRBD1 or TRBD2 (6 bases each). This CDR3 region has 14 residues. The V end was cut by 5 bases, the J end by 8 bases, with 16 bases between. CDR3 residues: CASSPEGGADEQFF. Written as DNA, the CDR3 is TGTGCCAGCAGTCCCGAGGGGGGCGCGGATGAGCAGTTCTTC.

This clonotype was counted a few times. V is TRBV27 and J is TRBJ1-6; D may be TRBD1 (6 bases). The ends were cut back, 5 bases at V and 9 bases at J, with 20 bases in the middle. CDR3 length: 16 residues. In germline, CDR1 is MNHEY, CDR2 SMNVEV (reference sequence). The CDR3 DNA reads TGTGCCAGCAGTAGAGGGGGGGGCGCAAAGGGTTCACCCCTCCACTTT. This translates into CASSRGGGAKGSPLHF.

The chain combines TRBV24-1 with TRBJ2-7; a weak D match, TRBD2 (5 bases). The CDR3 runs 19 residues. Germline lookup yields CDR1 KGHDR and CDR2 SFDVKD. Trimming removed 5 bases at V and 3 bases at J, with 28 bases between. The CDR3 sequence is CATSVVRTRRSSKGYEQYF. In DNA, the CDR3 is TGTGCCACCAGTGTAGTACGGACTCGGAGGTCCTCTAAGGGCTACGAGCAGTACTTC.

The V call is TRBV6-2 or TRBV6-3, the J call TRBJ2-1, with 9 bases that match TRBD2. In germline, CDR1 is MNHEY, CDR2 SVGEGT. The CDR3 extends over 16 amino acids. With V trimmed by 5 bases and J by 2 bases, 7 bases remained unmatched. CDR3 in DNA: TGTGCCAGCAGTCTCCCTAAGCGGGGGGCCTACAATGAGCAGTTCTTC. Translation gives CASSLPKRGAYNEQFF.

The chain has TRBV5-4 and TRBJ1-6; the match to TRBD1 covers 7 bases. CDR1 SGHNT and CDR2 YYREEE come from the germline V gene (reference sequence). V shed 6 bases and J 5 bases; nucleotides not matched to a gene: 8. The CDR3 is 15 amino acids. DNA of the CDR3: TGTGCCAGCACCACACAGGGGAGTAATAATTCACCCCTCCACTTT. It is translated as CASTTQGSNNSPLHF.

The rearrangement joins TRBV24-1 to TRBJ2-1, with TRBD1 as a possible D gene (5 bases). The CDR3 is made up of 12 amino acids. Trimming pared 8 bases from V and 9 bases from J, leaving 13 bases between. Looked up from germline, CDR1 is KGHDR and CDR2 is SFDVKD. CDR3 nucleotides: TGTGCCACCATGGGGCCATCGAGTGAGCAGTTCTTC. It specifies CATMGPSSEQFF.

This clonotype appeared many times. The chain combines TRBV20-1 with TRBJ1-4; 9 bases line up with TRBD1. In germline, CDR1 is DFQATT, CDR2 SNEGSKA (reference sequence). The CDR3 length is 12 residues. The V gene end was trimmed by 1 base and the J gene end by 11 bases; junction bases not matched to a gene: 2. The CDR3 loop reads CSARGDRAKLFF. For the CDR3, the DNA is TGCAGTGCTAGAGGGGACAGGGCCAAACTGTTTTTT.

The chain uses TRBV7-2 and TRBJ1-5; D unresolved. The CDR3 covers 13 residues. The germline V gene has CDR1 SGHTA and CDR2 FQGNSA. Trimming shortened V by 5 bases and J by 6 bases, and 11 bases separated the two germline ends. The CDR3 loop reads CASSPASRQPQHF. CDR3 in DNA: TGTGCCAGCAGCCCGGCGTCCCGTCAGCCCCAGCATTTT.

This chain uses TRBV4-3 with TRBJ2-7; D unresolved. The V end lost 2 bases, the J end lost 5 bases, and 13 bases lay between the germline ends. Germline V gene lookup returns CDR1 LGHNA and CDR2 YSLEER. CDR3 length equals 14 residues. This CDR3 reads CASSQKLLGNEQYF. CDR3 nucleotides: TGCGCCAGCAGCCAAAAACTTTTAGGGAACGAGCAGTACTTC.

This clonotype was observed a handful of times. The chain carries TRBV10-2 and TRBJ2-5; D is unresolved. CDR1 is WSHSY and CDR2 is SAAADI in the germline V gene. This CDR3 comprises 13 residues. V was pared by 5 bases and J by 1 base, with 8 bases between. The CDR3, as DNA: TGCGCCAGCAGTTCACTGTCCCAAGAGACCCAGTACTTC. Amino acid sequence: CASSSLSQETQYF.

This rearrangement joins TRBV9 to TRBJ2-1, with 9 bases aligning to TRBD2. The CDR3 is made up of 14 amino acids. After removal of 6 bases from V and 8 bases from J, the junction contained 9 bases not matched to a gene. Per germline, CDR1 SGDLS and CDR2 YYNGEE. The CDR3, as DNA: TGTGCCAGCAACCCCGGGACTAGCAGGCATGAGCAGTTCTTC. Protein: CASNPGTSRHEQFF. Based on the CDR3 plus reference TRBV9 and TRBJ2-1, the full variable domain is DSGVTQTPKHLITATGQRVTLRCSPRSGDLSVYWYQQSLDQGLQFLIQYYNGEERAKGNILERFSAQQFPDLHSELNLSSLELGDSALYFCASNPGTSRHEQFFGPGTRLTVL.

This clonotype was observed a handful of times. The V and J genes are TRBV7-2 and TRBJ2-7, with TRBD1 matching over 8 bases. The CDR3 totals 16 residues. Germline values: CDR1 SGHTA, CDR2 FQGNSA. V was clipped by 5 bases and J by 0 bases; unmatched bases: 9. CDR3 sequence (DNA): TGTGCCAGCAGCCCCCGGGACAGGTTTGCCTCCTACGAGCAGTACTTC. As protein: CASSPRDRFASYEQYF.

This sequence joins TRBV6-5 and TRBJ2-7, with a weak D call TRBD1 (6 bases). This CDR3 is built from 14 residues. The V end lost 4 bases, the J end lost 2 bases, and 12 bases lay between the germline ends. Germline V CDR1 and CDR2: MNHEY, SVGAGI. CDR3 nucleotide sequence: TGTGCCAGCAGTTTAGACAGGTTAGCCTACGAGCAGTACTTC. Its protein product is CASSLDRLAYEQYF.

The CDR3 loop is CASSGTAGTTEAFF. CDR3 sequence (DNA): TGTGCCAGCAGCGGGACGGCCGGGACGACTGAAGCTTTCTTT. V is TRBV7-2 and J is TRBJ1-1; tentatively, D is TRBD1 (5 bases). The germline gives CDR1 SGHTA, CDR2 FQGNSA. This CDR3 has 14 amino acids. The V end lost 5 bases, the J end lost 5 bases, and 15 bases lay between the germline ends.

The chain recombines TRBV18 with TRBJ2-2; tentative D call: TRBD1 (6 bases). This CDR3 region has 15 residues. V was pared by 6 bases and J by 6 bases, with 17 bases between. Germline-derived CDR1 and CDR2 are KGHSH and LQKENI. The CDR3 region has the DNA TGTGCCAGCTCGGCGAACCACCAGGGGTCCGGGGAGCTGTTTTTT. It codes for CASSANHQGSGELFF.

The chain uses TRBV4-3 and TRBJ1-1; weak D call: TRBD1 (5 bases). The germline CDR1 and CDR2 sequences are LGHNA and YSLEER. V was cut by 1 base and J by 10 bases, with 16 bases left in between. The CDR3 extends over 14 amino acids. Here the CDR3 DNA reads TGCGCCAGCAGCCAAGTAGAGGCGGGGCTTGGAGCTTTCTTT. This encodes CASSQVEAGLGAFF.

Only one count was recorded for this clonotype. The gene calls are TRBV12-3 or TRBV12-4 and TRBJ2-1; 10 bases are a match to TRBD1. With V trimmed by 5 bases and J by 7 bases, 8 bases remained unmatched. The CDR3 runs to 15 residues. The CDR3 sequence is CASSEADRGQNEQFF. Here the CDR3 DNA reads TGTGCCAGCAGTGAGGCTGACAGGGGGCAAAATGAGCAGTTCTTC.

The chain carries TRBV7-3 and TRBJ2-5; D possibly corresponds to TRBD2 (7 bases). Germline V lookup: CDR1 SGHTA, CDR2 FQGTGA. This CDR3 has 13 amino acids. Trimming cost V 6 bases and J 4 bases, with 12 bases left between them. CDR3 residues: CASSWGGRETQYF. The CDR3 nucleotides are TGTGCCAGCAGTTGGGGGGGCCGAGAGACCCAGTACTTC. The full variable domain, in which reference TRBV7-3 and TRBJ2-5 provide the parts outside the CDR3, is GAGVSQTPSNKVTEKGKYVELRCDPISGHTALYWYRQSLGQGPEFLIYFQGTGAADDSGLPNDRFFAVRPEGSVSTLKIQRTERGDSAVYLCASSWGGRETQYFGPGTRLLVL.

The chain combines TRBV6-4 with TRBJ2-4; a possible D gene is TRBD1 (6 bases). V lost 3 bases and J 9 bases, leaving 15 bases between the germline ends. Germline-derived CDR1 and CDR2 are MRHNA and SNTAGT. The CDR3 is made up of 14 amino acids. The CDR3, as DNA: TGTGCCAGCAGTGATCAACAGGGAGTAGGCATTCAGTACTTC. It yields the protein CASSDQQGVGIQYF.